This TCR beta chain originates from a study of cytomegalovirus exposure and HLA in healthy donors. Points from the study as a whole: According to an earlier analysis, most TCR beta V segments yielded productive rearrangements about 90% or about 30% of the time. CMV serostatus was the only recorded immune exposure for donors.

Comment on this clone: Its antigen is as yet unknown.

Amplification used 60 Vbeta primers and 13 Jbeta primers. Clones were sequenced by immunoSEQ multiplex PCR, and TCRdb holds only the in-frame ones, with some missing. The table shows roughly 80,000 clones, with roughly 79% occurring only once. This clonotype was obtained from a woman aged 25 to 45 in good health and CMV-seronegative. The sample comprised PBMCs.

As DNA, the CDR3 is TGTGCCAGCAGTCTACAGGGGAACTATGGCTACACCTTC. Encoded protein: CASSLQGNYGYTF. The chain links TRBV27 to TRBJ1-2; TRBD1 agrees at 7 bases. The CDR3 spans 13 residues. The V gene's germline CDR1 is MNHEY and CDR2 SMNVEV (reference sequence). V lost 5 bases, J lost 2 bases, and 2 bases stayed unmatched.